One sample yielded the 15 T cell receptor beta chains listed below, sequenced in a study of human T cells and chemical hapten exposure. Noted time point: patch test 1, 2 weeks after DPC sensitization. Indicated treatment: therapeutic diphenylcyclopropenone sensitization with weekly scalp DPC. Each CDR3 protein is one row after TCRdb ran MiXCR on the RACE reads. The sample has fewer than 500,000 distinct CDR3 sequences, roughly 5% seen once; the top ten hold around 2%. This sample comprised whole blood, obtained in connection with sensitization to the hapten diphenylcyclopropenone (DPC). The receptors derive from a woman aged 45-60 years with alopecia areata. Some clones in this sample may be carry-over from other donors' samples.

The chain is built from TRBV5-4 and TRBJ2-7, with 9 bases matching TRBD2. V shed 2 bases, J shed 5 bases, and the junction held 8 bases outside the gene matches. CDR1 and CDR2 (germline): SGHNT, YYREEE (reference sequence). CDR3 length equals 15 residues. The CDR3 nucleotides are TGTGCCAGCAGCTTCGGCGGGGGGGCGCGGGACGAGCAGTACTTC. This encodes CASSFGGGARDEQYF.

This clonotype was found many times. The CDR3 bases are TGCAGTGCTAGACTAGGAGAGACAGGGGGCATCTATGAGCAGTTCTTC. This codes for CSARLGETGGIYEQFF. The rearrangement joins TRBV20-1 to TRBJ2-1, with 10 bases lining up with TRBD1. V was clipped by 2 bases and J by 8 bases; unmatched bases: 12. From germline, CDR1 is DFQATT and CDR2 SNEGSKA (reference sequence). The CDR3 is 16 amino acids.

This clonotype was counted a few times. The chain recombines TRBV18 with TRBJ2-3; D remains ambiguous. V lost 7 bases, J lost 0 bases, and 2 bases lay in between. The CDR3 contains 11 residues. Per germline, CDR1 KGHSH and CDR2 LQKENI. In DNA form, the CDR3 reads TGTGCCAGCTTTAGCACAGATACGCAGTATTTT. Its protein product is CASFSTDTQYF. Drawing the rest from reference TRBV18 and TRBJ2-3, the complete variable domain is NAGVMQNPRHLVRRRGQEARLRCSPMKGHSHVYWYRQLPEEGLKFMVYLQKENIIDESGMPKERFSAEFPKEGPSILRIQQVVRGDSAAYFCASFSTDTQYFGPGTRLTVL.

On this clonotype: A read error may be the cause here, since a much bigger clone is one base away. The genes are TRBV11-2 and TRBJ1-4, with D unresolved. The CDR3 runs 13 residues. Germline lookup yields CDR1 SGHAT and CDR2 FQNNGV. The CDR3 reads CASRFPGEENLFF. The CDR3 bases are TGTGCCAGCAGGTTCCCGGGCGAGGAAAATCTGTTTTTT.

This clonotype appeared a few times. The chain recombines TRBV7-9 with TRBJ2-2, with TRBD1 matching over 7 bases. CDR3 length: 15 amino acids. Per germline, CDR1 SEHNR and CDR2 FQNEAQ (reference sequence). V was clipped by 2 bases and J by 6 bases; unmatched bases: 6. CDR3 nucleotide sequence: TGTGCCAGCAGCTTACCCACAGGGGTCGCCGGGGAGCTGTTTTTT. This codes for CASSLPTGVAGELFF.

This clonotype was picked up a small number of times. The chain combines TRBV10-2 with TRBJ1-5, with 8 bases aligning to TRBD1. The CDR3 is 14 residues long. Germline V gives CDR1 WSHSY, CDR2 SAAADI. After removal of 7 bases from V and 2 bases from J, the junction contained 4 bases not matched to a gene. The CDR3 protein is CASTGGRGNQPQHF. In DNA form, the CDR3 reads TGCGCCAGCACAGGGGGCAGGGGCAATCAGCCCCAGCATTTT.

This chain links TRBV28 with TRBJ1-5; D remains unclear. Germline V gene sequence: CDR1 MDHEN, CDR2 SYDVKM. Trimming pared 8 bases from V and 6 bases from J, leaving 5 bases between. The CDR3 loop spans 10 amino acids. The CDR3 sequence is CASGSQPQHF. As DNA, the CDR3 is TGTGCCAGCGGGAGTCAGCCCCAGCATTTT.

This clonotype was seen ten or more times. The chain has TRBV20-1 and TRBJ1-5; 7 nucleotides line up with TRBD1. V was clipped by 6 bases and J by 9 bases; unmatched bases: 17. Germline assignment: CDR1 DFQATT and CDR2 SNEGSKA (reference sequence). The CDR3 extends over 15 amino acids. The DNA of the CDR3 is TGCAGTGCCGATAAGACAGGGATTAATAGTGGGCCCCAGCATTTT. It codes for CSADKTGINSGPQHF.

In its sample, this clonotype was seen many times. The chain combines TRBV2 with TRBJ2-1, with no clear D. This CDR3 is 13 amino acids long. V lost 10 bases and J 12 bases, leaving 22 bases between the germline ends. The germline V gene encodes CDR1 SNHLY and CDR2 FYNNEI. The CDR3 DNA sequence: TGTGCCACCACTCTGGGCAGTTATGTAGCGCAGTTCTTC. Protein sequence: CATTLGSYVAQFF. Together with reference TRBV2 and TRBJ2-1, the CDR3 gives the full variable domain: EPEVTQTPSHQVTQMGQEVILRCVPISNHLYFYWYRQILGQKVEFLVSFYNNEISEKSEIFDDQFSVERPDGSNFTLKIRSTKLEDSAMYFCATTLGSYVAQFFGPGTRLTVL.

The sample holds many counts of this clonotype. The rearrangement links TRBV29-1 to TRBJ2-5; D is ambiguous. Germline CDR1 reads SQVTM; CDR2 reads ANQGSEA. Trimming removed 4 bases at V and 5 bases at J, with 14 bases between. CDR3 length: 13 residues. This CDR3 is CSVGARLIETQYF. The CDR3 bases are TGCAGCGTTGGGGCTCGCCTGATCGAGACCCAGTACTTC.

This clonotype came up a few times. The J gene is TRBJ2-1, the V gene TRBV7-8; D is unresolved. The CDR3 is made up of 13 amino acids. V lost 2 bases and J 1 base, leaving 3 bases between the germline ends. Germline V gives CDR1 SGHVS, CDR2 FQNEAQ. The CDR3 protein is CASSLQSYNEQFF. The CDR3 DNA reads as TGTGCCAGCAGCTTACAATCCTACAATGAGCAGTTCTTC.

Ten or more counts support this clonotype. This chain uses TRBV6-2 or TRBV6-3 with TRBJ2-1; 13 positions agree with TRBD2. J was trimmed by 8 bases and V by 6 bases; bases with no gene match: 7. Germline CDR1 reads MNHEY; CDR2 reads SVGEGT. CDR3 length: 15 residues. The CDR3 nucleotides read TGTGCCAGCAGCCGGACTAGCGGGAGTAGGGATGAGCAGTTCTTC. Translated: CASSRTSGSRDEQFF.

This clonotype was counted a few times. The rearrangement links TRBV12-3 or TRBV12-4 to TRBJ2-3, with unresolved D. Trimming left V 8 bases short and J 6 bases short, with 12 bases between. The CDR3 sequence is 12 residues long. DNA for the CDR3: TGTGCCAGCTCCTGGACCCTGGATACGCAGTATTTT. Encoded protein: CASSWTLDTQYF.

J is TRBJ1-1 and V is TRBV21-1; the table's TRBD1 call for D was not verified on the DNA. TRBV21-1 corresponds to a pseudogene. The CDR3 extends over 16 amino acids. This CDR3 is CASSKAQGPLNTEAFF. CDR3 DNA: TGTGCCAGCAGCAAAGCCCAGGGACCCTTGAACACTGAAGCTTTCTTT.

This clonotype has only a few counts. The chain carries TRBV6-5 and TRBJ2-3, with D perhaps TRBD1 or TRBD2 (6 bases each). The CDR3 totals 15 residues. The V gene's germline CDR1 is MNHEY and CDR2 SVGAGI. V dropped 2 bases and J dropped 3 bases, with 12 bases sitting between them. CDR3 bases: TGTGCCAGCAGTTACAGGGGGGAATGGACAGATACGCAGTATTTT. Amino acid sequence: CASSYRGEWTDTQYF.